The 11 T cell receptor beta chains below come from one sample, sequenced in a study of T cells after yellow fever vaccination. TCRdb itself ran the 5' RACE reads through MiXCR, one entry per CDR3 protein. This table has 200,000 to 300,000 distinct CDR3 sequences, 6% to 8% appearing once. Specimen: CD4+ T cells sorted from PBMCs, collected on the day of the yellow fever booster vaccination. The receptor set was obtained from a man under 40 who received the YFV17D yellow fever vaccine.

In this sample, this clonotype turned up a few times. The chain recombines TRBV5-1 with TRBJ2-3; D perhaps matches TRBD2 (5 bases). The CDR3 sequence is 16 residues long. Germline V CDR1 and CDR2: SGHRS, YFSETQ. Trimming took off 0 bases at V and 0 bases at J, with 11 bases between the two ends. CDR3 amino acids: CASSLAVGASTDTQYF. The CDR3 coding sequence is TGCGCCAGCAGCTTGGCCGTGGGAGCCAGCACAGATACGCAGTATTTT.

This clonotype was detected only a few times. This chain uses TRBV2 with TRBJ2-7; 8 bases match TRBD1. CDR1 SNHLY and CDR2 FYNNEI come from the germline V gene. The CDR3 length is 11 residues. Unmatched junction bases numbered 7, after V lost 11 bases and J lost 7 bases. CDR3 nucleotide sequence: TGTGCCGGAAAGACAGGGGAAGAGCAGTACTTC. Its translation: CAGKTGEEQYF.

Many counts were recorded for this clonotype. The chain is built from TRBV4-3 and TRBJ2-1; 9 bases map to TRBD2. The CDR3 extends over 17 amino acids. Per germline, CDR1 LGHNA and CDR2 YSLEER. The J segment lost 2 bases and the V segment lost 1 base, leaving 6 bases of the junction unmatched. This CDR3 is CASSQGHSGGTYNEQFF. The CDR3 DNA sequence: TGCGCCAGCAGCCAAGGACATAGCGGGGGTACCTACAATGAGCAGTTCTTC.

In DNA form, the CDR3 reads TGTGCCAGCAGTTTTTTTAGGGGGGAGATGGAAAACATTCAGTACTTC. It encodes CASSFFRGEMENIQYF. The rearrangement links TRBV28 to TRBJ2-4; the D call may be TRBD1 or TRBD2 (6 bases each). Trimming shortened V by 3 bases and J by 5 bases, and 17 bases separated the two germline ends. Germline CDR1 and CDR2: MDHEN and SYDVKM. The CDR3 spans 16 residues.

This clonotype came up a few times. The chain joins TRBV5-6 to TRBJ2-7; 10 bases are shared with TRBD1. Trimming at V came to 3 bases and at J to 5 bases, leaving 5 bases not matched to a gene. There are 14 residues in the CDR3. The germline V gene encodes CDR1 SGHDT and CDR2 YYEEEE. The CDR3 region is CASSSDRGLDEQYF. CDR3 in DNA: TGTGCCAGCAGCTCAGACAGGGGGCTCGACGAGCAGTACTTC.

This clonotype was observed at least ten times. The V and J genes are TRBV7-9 and TRBJ1-1; D is unresolved. The CDR3 has 13 residues. V was pared by 2 bases and J by 5 bases, with 9 bases between. Germline V lookup: CDR1 SEHNR, CDR2 FQNEAQ (reference sequence). This CDR3 reads CASSLPRRTEAFF. The DNA for the CDR3 is TGTGCCAGCAGCTTACCCCGGAGGACTGAAGCTTTCTTT.

The chain has TRBV5-1 and TRBJ1-2; the D is unclear. The CDR3 length is 14 residues. V was pared by 4 bases and J by 5 bases, with 15 bases between. The germline CDR1 and CDR2 sequences are SGHRS and YFSETQ. The CDR3 sequence is CASSPEGGRYGYTF. DNA for the CDR3: TGCGCCAGCAGCCCCGAGGGTGGTCGATATGGCTACACCTTC.

This clonotype was seen repeatedly, ten times or more. The J gene is TRBJ2-7, the V gene TRBV7-9, with D perhaps TRBD1 (6 bases). Trimming removed 4 bases from V and 0 bases from J, with 7 bases in between. The CDR3 length is 13 residues. Germline loops: CDR1 SEHNR, CDR2 FQNEAQ (reference sequence). The CDR3 nucleotides are TGTGCCAGCAGCTGGGACACCTCCTACGAGCAGTACTTC. Translation: CASSWDTSYEQYF.

This clonotype occurred a few times. The chain recombines TRBV18 with TRBJ1-1; D not certain. The CDR3 spans 12 residues. Germline values: CDR1 KGHSH, CDR2 LQKENI. V lost 6 bases to trimming and J lost 1 base, with 6 bases between them. This CDR3 reads CASSVGNTEAFF. DNA of the CDR3: TGTGCCAGCTCGGTTGGGAACACTGAAGCTTTCTTT. Full variable domain (outside the CDR3, taken from reference TRBV18 and TRBJ1-1): NAGVMQNPRHLVRRRGQEARLRCSPMKGHSHVYWYRQLPEEGLKFMVYLQKENIIDESGMPKERFSAEFPKEGPSILRIQQVVRGDSAAYFCASSVGNTEAFFGQGTRLTVV.

The table lists this clonotype with a few counts. The chain is built from TRBV7-8 and TRBJ2-7; D unresolved. Germline V gives CDR1 SGHVS, CDR2 FQNEAQ. The CDR3 runs to 16 residues. The V and J ends lost 2 bases and 2 bases respectively, with 16 bases between them. In DNA, the CDR3 is TGTGCCAGCAGCTTAATGTTCCACCGTGGAGCCTACGAGCAGTACTTC. Amino acids: CASSLMFHRGAYEQYF.

Here the CDR3 DNA reads TGTGCCAGCAGCCAGGCTAGCGGGAGGTTCGAGCAGTTCTTC. This codes for CASSQASGRFEQFF. The chain carries TRBV14 and TRBJ2-1, with 11 bases lining up with TRBD2. The germline gives CDR1 SGHDN, CDR2 FVKESK. V lost 3 bases to trimming and J lost 10 bases; unmatched junction nucleotides: 5. CDR3 length: 14 amino acids.